This T cell receptor beta chain was recovered during a study of blood T cell repertoires in COVID-19. At the level of the study: The analysed material was cDNA or gDNA that came from T cells, B-cell-depleted T cells, or PBMCs.

Each participant's cohort was designated according to participant-reported clinical history. How the authors handled the data: Amplification of reference gene primers provided the estimated nucleated cell counts. TCRdb keeps only in-frame clones here, not all; method: immunoSEQ multiplex PCR. The V and J calls and clone size come from that table; D and trimming were worked out from the DNA. The sample includes under 500,000 clones, 70% to 90% seen only once; the top ten take under 2%. The germline CDR1 and CDR2 sequences are KGHSH and LQKENI. This CDR3 is built from 18 residues. Trimming at V came to 3 bases and at J to 9 bases, leaving 20 bases not matched to a gene.

Sequencing input: PBMCs or T cells enriched from blood (not recorded which). The chain couples TRBV18 to TRBJ1-3, with TRBD1 identical over 7 bases. The receptor was isolated from a woman between 18 and 29 years old with acute COVID-19. The CDR3 region is CASSPQMRGQDTKGTIYF. CDR3 in DNA: TGTGCCAGCTCACCTCAGATGAGAGGACAGGACACTAAAGGCACCATATATTTT. Full variable domain (missing parts from reference TRBV18 and TRBJ1-3): NAGVMQNPRHLVRRRGQEARLRCSPMKGHSHVYWYRQLPEEGLKFMVYLQKENIIDESGMPKERFSAEFPKEGPSILRIQQVVRGDSAAYFCASSPQMRGQDTKGTIYFGEGSWLTVV.